Each of the 23 T cell receptor beta chains below was sequenced from the same sample in a study of blood T cell repertoires in COVID-19. Libraries were prepared by immunoSEQ multiplex PCR; TCRdb keeps only in-frame clonotypes and omits some of them. Here the sample spans roughly 140,000 clones, about 90% being singletons. Sequences were obtained from peripheral blood. Receptors were obtained from a man aged 50-60 years with active or convalescent COVID-19.

The chain carries TRBV5-5 and TRBJ2-7; TRBD2 agrees at 7 bases. J was trimmed by 7 bases and V by 2 bases; bases with no gene match: 9. This CDR3 spans 14 amino acids. Germline CDR1 SGHKS, CDR2 YYEKEE (reference sequence). The chain's CDR3 is CASSFAGVGGEQYF. DNA of the CDR3: TGTGCCAGCAGCTTCGCGGGGGTAGGCGGGGAGCAGTACTTC.

The chain has TRBV6-5 and TRBJ1-1; D gene uncertain. The germline V gene has CDR1 MNHEY and CDR2 SVGAGI. Deletions cut 7 bases from V and 1 base from J, with 13 bases between. This CDR3 has 14 amino acids. CDR3 in DNA: TGTGCCAGCAAGAACACTAAAAGGAACACTGAAGCTTTCTTT. This gives the protein CASKNTKRNTEAFF.

V and J are TRBV7-8 and TRBJ2-5; tentatively, D is TRBD1 (6 bases). Per germline, CDR1 SGHVS and CDR2 FQNEAQ. The length of the CDR3 is 13 residues. The V gene lost 5 bases and the J gene lost 7 bases, with 14 bases spanning the gap. The CDR3 region has the DNA TGTGCCAGCAGCCCTGGACAGTCATCGACCCAGTACTTC. Its translation is CASSPGQSSTQYF.

This clone was counted a single time. V usage is TRBV28 and J usage is TRBJ1-2; 7 bases line up with TRBD1. CDR1 is MDHEN and CDR2 is SYDVKM in the germline V gene. With V trimmed by 5 bases and J by 4 bases, 7 bases remained unmatched. The CDR3 sequence is 14 residues long. The CDR3 loop reads CASSIGQELYGYTF. The CDR3, as DNA: TGTGCCAGCAGTATAGGACAGGAACTCTATGGCTACACCTTC.

J is TRBJ2-7 and V is TRBV14; D possibly corresponds to TRBD2 (5 bases). V was shortened by 4 bases and J by 0 bases, with 10 bases between the two germline ends. CDR1 is SGHDN and CDR2 is FVKESK in the germline V gene. The CDR3 runs 14 residues. This CDR3 reads CASSLYRDSYEQYF. The CDR3 bases are TGTGCCAGCAGCCTATATCGGGACTCCTACGAGCAGTACTTC.

The rearrangement joins TRBV5-8 to TRBJ2-7, with 7 bases identical to TRBD1. CDR3 length equals 15 residues. The V and J ends lost 4 bases and 2 bases, in that order; junction bases with no gene match: 9. Germline V gene sequence: CDR1 SGHTS, CDR2 YDEGEE. The CDR3 DNA is TGTGCCAGCAGCCGAGACAGGGTGCACACCTACGAGCAGTACTTC. It specifies CASSRDRVHTYEQYF.

This chain links TRBV19 with TRBJ1-5; TRBD1 aligns across 7 bases. Trimming took 10 bases from V and 3 from J; bases not matched to a gene: 3. This CDR3 has 12 amino acids. Germline V gene lookup returns CDR1 LNHDA and CDR2 SQIVND (reference sequence). As DNA, the CDR3 is TGTGCCACGACAGGGTACAATCAGCCCCAGCATTTT. Amino acids: CATTGYNQPQHF.

The chain uses TRBV7-2 and TRBJ1-3; TRBD1 aligns across 9 bases. Germline V CDR1 and CDR2: SGHTA, FQGNSA. This CDR3 spans 16 amino acids. After removal of 4 bases from V and 0 bases from J, the junction contained 4 bases not matched to a gene. CDR3 in amino acids: CASSWTGADSGNTIYF. The DNA for the CDR3 is TGTGCCAGCAGCTGGACAGGGGCAGACTCTGGAAACACCATATATTTT.

The rearrangement links TRBV18 to TRBJ2-6, with 7 bases matching TRBD2. CDR1 and CDR2 from the germline V gene are KGHSH and LQKENI. V lost 6 bases and J lost 18; bases outside the gene matches: 14. CDR3 length equals 13 residues. The DNA of the CDR3 is TGTGCCAGCTCGCCGGGAGGCAGCCCTTTTCCGACTTTC. Translating it yields CASSPGGSPFPTF. Using reference TRBV18 and TRBJ2-6 for the parts outside the CDR3, the full variable domain is NAGVMQNPRHLVRRRGQEARLRCSPMKGHSHVYWYRQLPEEGLKFMVYLQKENIIDESGMPKERFSAEFPKEGPSILRIQQVVRGDSAAYFCASSPGGSPFPTFGAGSRLTVL.

The chain carries TRBV7-9 and TRBJ2-7; TRBD2 matches 10 bases. The CDR3 sequence is 15 residues long. CDR1 and CDR2 (germline): SEHNR, FQNEAQ (reference sequence). V lost 4 bases and J lost 5; bases outside the gene matches: 8. The chain's CDR3 is CASSSGLAERNEQYF. The DNA of the CDR3 is TGTGCCAGCAGCTCAGGACTAGCGGAGAGGAACGAGCAGTACTTC.

V usage is TRBV29-1 and J usage is TRBJ2-1; TRBD2 matches 10 bases. The J segment lost 7 bases and the V segment lost 2 bases, leaving 8 bases of the junction unmatched. The CDR3 is 15 amino acids. Germline assignment: CDR1 SQVTM and CDR2 ANQGSEA. CDR3 DNA: TGCAGCGTTGAAAGGAGGAGCGGGAGGGCGAATGAGCAGTTCTTC. Residues: CSVERRSGRANEQFF.

The chain joins TRBV28 to TRBJ1-1, with a tentative D call TRBD1 (6 bases). CDR1 and CDR2 (germline): MDHEN, SYDVKM. Trimming stripped 8 bases from V and 1 base from J, with 11 bases between. This CDR3 has 13 residues. This CDR3 is CASERQANTEAFF. The CDR3 DNA reads TGTGCCAGCGAGCGACAGGCGAACACTGAAGCTTTCTTT.

V is TRBV7-3 and J is TRBJ2-2, with a possible D match to TRBD2 (5 bases). Germline CDR1 and CDR2: SGHTA and FQGTGA. This CDR3 is 14 amino acids long. The V end lost 2 bases, the J end lost 8 bases, and 12 bases lay between the germline ends. CDR3 in amino acids: CASSLDYLRGELFF. The DNA for the CDR3 is TGTGCCAGCAGCTTAGACTACCTTAGGGGGGAGCTGTTTTTT.

The rearrangement links TRBV6-5 to TRBJ2-3, with 7 bases fitting TRBD1. CDR3 length: 14 amino acids. V shed 2 bases and J 10 bases; nucleotides not matched to a gene: 9. The germline CDR1 and CDR2 sequences are MNHEY and SVGAGI. The DNA of the CDR3 is TGTGCCAGCAGTTACGTGACAGGGAAAGTGGCGCAGTATTTT. It specifies CASSYVTGKVAQYF.

The chain links TRBV23-1 to TRBJ1-4; no clear D gene. TRBV23-1 is an open reading frame, and its role is uncertain. The ends were cut back, 6 bases at V and 6 bases at J, with 17 bases in the middle. This CDR3 comprises 15 residues. The CDR3: CASRPRPGEDEKLFF. The CDR3 region has the DNA TGCGCCAGCAGGCCTCGTCCCGGGGAGGATGAAAAACTGTTTTTT.

The chain is built from TRBV13 and TRBJ2-2, with D uncertain. This CDR3 comprises 13 residues. CDR1 and CDR2 (germline): PRHDT, FYEKMQ (reference sequence). Trimming stripped 5 bases from V and 4 bases from J, with 8 bases between. The CDR3 DNA is TGTGCCAGCAGCCTCAGACTCACCGGGGAGCTGTTTTTT. Its protein product is CASSLRLTGELFF.

The chain has TRBV4-3 and TRBJ1-1, with D perhaps matching TRBD1 (6 bases). This CDR3 has 13 residues. Germline V gene sequence: CDR1 LGHNA, CDR2 YSLEER. V lost 0 bases to trimming and J lost 7 bases, with 9 bases between them. CDR3 sequence reads: CASSQETGYEAFF. CDR3 nucleotides: TGCGCCAGCAGCCAAGAGACAGGTTATGAAGCTTTCTTT.

This clone appeared a single time. The chain recombines TRBV15 with TRBJ1-4; 10 nucleotides match TRBD1. With V trimmed by 6 bases and J by 3 bases, 7 bases remained unmatched. The CDR3 loop spans 16 amino acids. Germline V gene data show CDR1 as LNHNV and CDR2 as YYDKDF (reference sequence). The CDR3 is CATSSGTGDSNEKLFF. In DNA, the CDR3 is TGTGCCACCAGTTCCGGGACAGGGGATTCTAATGAAAAACTGTTTTTT.

The genes are TRBV18 and TRBJ2-1; 10 bases line up with TRBD1. The V segment lost 3 bases and the J segment 8 bases; nucleotides outside the gene matches: 7. The germline V gene has CDR1 KGHSH and CDR2 LQKENI. The CDR3 length is 15 residues. Here the CDR3 reads CASSPQDRGRDEQFF. The CDR3 DNA reads as TGTGCCAGCTCACCCCAAGACAGGGGGCGCGATGAGCAGTTCTTC.

The rearrangement uses TRBV19 and TRBJ2-2; 8 bases line up with TRBD2. The CDR3 spans 16 residues. V lost 3 bases, J lost 2 bases, and 5 bases stayed unmatched. CDR1 and CDR2 from the germline V gene are LNHDA and SQIVND (reference sequence). This chain's CDR3 is CASSIALAGNTGELFF. CDR3 DNA: TGTGCCAGTAGTATCGCGCTAGCGGGCAACACCGGGGAGCTGTTTTTT.

The chain employs TRBV18 and TRBJ1-5; D ambiguous. The germline V and J ends were trimmed by 2 bases and 6 bases, with 11 bases remaining between them. The length of the CDR3 is 14 residues. Germline-derived CDR1 and CDR2 are KGHSH and LQKENI. The CDR3 region has the DNA TGTGCCAGCTCACCAACCGAGGGAAGTCAGCCCCAGCATTTT. Encoded protein: CASSPTEGSQPQHF. Complete variable domain (other parts from reference TRBV18 and TRBJ1-5): NAGVMQNPRHLVRRRGQEARLRCSPMKGHSHVYWYRQLPEEGLKFMVYLQKENIIDESGMPKERFSAEFPKEGPSILRIQQVVRGDSAAYFCASSPTEGSQPQHFGDGTRLSIL.

The chain employs TRBV7-9 and TRBJ2-1, with D possibly being TRBD2 (6 bases). This CDR3 has 16 amino acids. Germline V gene lookup returns CDR1 SEHNR and CDR2 FQNEAQ (reference sequence). The V end lost 0 bases, the J end lost 8 bases, and 17 bases lay between the germline ends. For the CDR3, the DNA is TGTGCCAGCAGCTTAGCGCAGAGGACTAATGGGGATGAGCAGTTCTTC. It yields the protein CASSLAQRTNGDEQFF.

This chain joins TRBV2 and TRBJ2-5, with 9 bases identical to TRBD1. The CDR3 contains 13 residues. Germline loops: CDR1 SNHLY, CDR2 FYNNEI. V dropped 8 bases and J dropped 4; count of bases not matched to a gene: 5. The CDR3 region has the DNA TGTGCCAGCGGACAGGGGTATGGAGAGACCCAGTACTTC. Residues: CASGQGYGETQYF.